Below, one TCR beta chain is given with its context. Its antigen is undetermined. Once sorted, every population was more than 95% pure. As every portion of the isolated RNA was reverse transcribed, the sequencing read expressed TCRB transcripts. TCRdb's table, derived via immunoSEQ multiplex PCR, lists solely in-frame clones and lacks some. Of 240,000 or so clones detected, approximately 14% appear once; the ten largest clones hold approximately 0.018%. The data originate from a study of beta chain features in type 1 diabetes. Findings and limits, study-wide: Whatever favoring of shorter templates PCR might show would apply equally to patients and controls. Shortening of TCRB CDR3s, moderate but significant, appeared in all four CD4+ subsets of Type 1 diabetes patients.

The sequence derives from a man aged 25 to 40 with type 1 diabetes. Material for sequencing was naive CD4+ T cells from blood.

The CDR3 DNA reads TGTGCCAGCAGCGTGGGGACTAGGATGGAGACCCAGTACTTC. Translation gives CASSVGTRMETQYF. The chain employs TRBV9 and TRBJ2-5; 8 bases map to TRBD2. V shed 2 bases, J shed 5 bases, and the junction held 5 bases outside the gene matches. The germline V gene has CDR1 SGDLS and CDR2 YYNGEE. The length of the CDR3 is 14 residues.